This T cell receptor (beta chain) emerged from a study of post-analysis software for immune sequencing data. As to this clonotype: Its cognate antigen is unknown.

Per germline, CDR1 LNHDA and CDR2 SQIVND (reference sequence). The CDR3 loop spans 15 amino acids. With V trimmed by 5 bases and J by 6 bases, 9 bases remained unmatched. Unique molecular identifiers were built into the TCR beta cDNA libraries. TCRdb re-derived calls from the PCR reads in MiXCR, one entry per CDR3 protein. The sample records a few hundred thousand distinct CDR3 sequences, 34% being singletons. Study-level findings and limits: F measure grouped same-batch samples tightly together. For normalized Chao1 diversity, multiple sclerosis patients scored significantly lower than controls did. Higher frequency in patients than in controls was seen for roughly 5 TRBV segments, with TRBV5-6, TRBV5-1 and TRBV20-1 among them.

This chain uses TRBV19 with TRBJ2-7; TRBD1 aligns across 11 bases. This receptor was taken from a girl aged 2 to 17 with multiple sclerosis. Sequenced input: blood. The CDR3 loop reads CASSPRDRGTLEQYF. Written as DNA, the CDR3 is TGTGCCAGTAGTCCCCGGGACAGGGGGACCCTCGAGCAGTACTTC.